The 11 T cell receptor beta chains in this list originate from one sample, sequenced in a study of molecular identifiers for immune sequencing clone quantification. TCRdb itself ran the PCR reads through MiXCR, one entry per CDR3 protein. This table holds around 94,000 distinct CDR3 sequences, 35% found once. Material: naive CD8+ T cells from blood, with Jurkat cell RNA spiked in. Subset of the sample: FACS-sorted CD8+CD4-CCR7+CD45RA+ naive T cells. Source of these receptors: a human donor in good health. Some libraries in this study had Jurkat cell RNA spiked in.

In its sample, this clonotype was seen once. An end of the junction does not agree with germline; a read error may underlie this. V and J are TRBV20-1 and TRBJ2-7; 8 bases align to TRBD2. The CDR3 extends over 16 amino acids. Per germline, CDR1 DFQATT and CDR2 SNEGSKA (reference sequence). The CDR3, as DNA: TGCAGTACCTACCATTTTCGAGCGGGAGTTATGGACGAGCGGTACTTC. The encoded protein is CSTYHFRAGVMDERYF.

V gene TRBV12-3 or TRBV12-4 combines with J gene TRBJ1-5; the D gene is possibly TRBD1 (6 bases). V was pared by 8 bases and J by 3 bases, with 11 bases between. This CDR3 has 13 residues. This CDR3 is CASGQGYNQPQHF. DNA for the CDR3: TGTGCCAGCGGGCAGGGGTACAATCAGCCCCAGCATTTT.

As regards this clonotype: With a much larger clone just one base away, this may be a read error. CDR3 residues: CASSPYSADTQYF. CDR3 DNA: TGTGCCAGCAGCCCTTACTCCGCAGATACGCAGTATTTT. The chain has TRBV14 and TRBJ2-3; D gene unclear. Per germline, CDR1 SGHDN and CDR2 FVKESK. V was shortened by 4 bases and J by 4 bases, with 9 bases between the two germline ends. This CDR3 is 13 amino acids long.

In this sample, this clonotype turned up many times. The chain couples TRBV5-6 to TRBJ2-7; 7 bases match TRBD1. CDR3 length: 14 residues. Germline CDR1 SGHDT, CDR2 YYEEEE. Unmatched junction bases numbered 10, after V lost 4 bases and J lost 6 bases. This CDR3 reads CASSPPGQISEQYF. DNA for the CDR3: TGTGCCAGCAGCCCTCCGGGACAGATCTCCGAGCAGTACTTC. Using reference TRBV5-6 and TRBJ2-7 for the parts outside the CDR3, the full variable domain is DAGVTQSPTHLIKTRGQQVTLRCSPKSGHDTVSWYQQALGQGPQFIFQYYEEEERQRGNFPDRFSGHQFPNYSSELNVNALLLGDSALYLCASSPPGQISEQYFGPGTRLTVT.

V usage is TRBV10-3 and J usage is TRBJ2-2; the D is unclear. Germline V lookup: CDR1 ENHRY, CDR2 SYGVKD. The CDR3 totals 13 residues. V was cut by 7 bases and J by 1 base, with 7 bases left in between. DNA of the CDR3: TGTGCCATCAACCAGGAGAACACCGGGGAGCTGTTTTTT. Its protein product is CAINQENTGELFF.

Details on this clonotype: The junction differs from germline at one of its ends, possibly a read error. This chain links TRBV5-1 with TRBJ2-2; TRBD1 matches at 11 bases. Germline CDR1 reads SGHRS; CDR2 reads YFSETQ. The CDR3 is 15 amino acids. CDR3 residues: CASRRTGGETGELIF. As DNA, the CDR3 is TGCGCCAGCAGGCGGACAGGGGGCGAAACCGGGGAGCTGATTTTT.

V is TRBV24-1 and J is TRBJ1-5, with 11 positions matching TRBD1. CDR1 and CDR2 (germline): KGHDR, SFDVKD. The CDR3 is made up of 16 amino acids. The trim removed 6 bases at V and 5 bases at J, leaving 8 bases unmatched. In DNA form, the CDR3 reads TGTGCCACCAGTCAACCGGGACAGGGGGTTGATCAGCCCCAGCATTTT. Its protein is CATSQPGQGVDQPQHF.

The chain has TRBV7-8 and TRBJ1-4, with a weak D call TRBD1 (5 bases). This CDR3 has 15 amino acids. The ends were cut back, 1 base at V and 7 bases at J, with 13 bases in the middle. Germline V CDR1 and CDR2: SGHVS, FQNEAQ. The chain's CDR3 is CASSLEWGRGEKLFF. The CDR3 DNA follows: TGTGCCAGCAGCTTAGAGTGGGGGAGGGGTGAAAAACTGTTTTTT.

The V and J genes are TRBV11-2 and TRBJ2-7, with TRBD1 as a possible D gene (6 bases). CDR3 length equals 14 residues. V was clipped by 5 bases and J by 7 bases, with 18 bases between them. Germline CDR1 is SGHAT and CDR2 is FQNNGV. The CDR3 region is CASSVHMKGVEQYF. CDR3 nucleotide sequence: TGTGCCAGCAGCGTACACATGAAGGGGGTGGAGCAGTACTTC.

The table lists this clonotype with many counts. The genes are TRBV29-1 and TRBJ1-4; 7 bases are a match to TRBD1. The V gene end was trimmed by 6 bases and the J gene end by 4 bases; junction bases not matched to a gene: 11. The germline V gene has CDR1 SQVTM and CDR2 ANQGSEA. CDR3 size: 15 residues. The CDR3 DNA follows: TGCAGCGTCCGTACCGGACAGGATGGTAATGAAAAACTGTTTTTT. This codes for CSVRTGQDGNEKLFF.

In this sample, this clonotype turned up a few times. This chain uses TRBV24-1 with TRBJ2-1; 8 nucleotides line up with TRBD1. CDR1 KGHDR and CDR2 SFDVKD come from the germline V gene. This CDR3 is 14 amino acids long. V dropped 3 bases and J dropped 5; count of bases not matched to a gene: 2. Here the CDR3 reads CATSDLDRDNEQFF. The DNA of the CDR3 is TGTGCCACCAGTGATCTGGACAGGGACAATGAGCAGTTCTTC.